The clone carrying this T cell receptor beta chain came up a few times. The sample is drawn from a study of blood T cells in healthy people across ages. Together with a sample-barcoded 5' primer, a J-beta primer mix was included in a second PCR lasting about 6 to 11 cycles. TCRdb processed the 5' RACE reads anew with MiXCR; each CDR3 protein has one entry. The sample includes some 760,000 distinct CDR3 sequences, more than 20% of them seen just once. V lost 1 base, J lost 6 bases, and 15 bases lay in between. The CDR3 has 14 amino acids. The germline CDR1 and CDR2 sequences are SQVTM and ANQGSEA. The same sample was also used in a study of T cells of mothers and their children.

The TCR comes from a boy between 10 and 17 years old in good health. V and J are TRBV29-1 and TRBJ1-1, with D unresolved. The source material was blood. CDR3: CSVEGTSFGAEAFF. DNA for the CDR3: TGCAGCGTTGAAGGGACCTCGTTCGGCGCTGAAGCTTTCTTT.